The clone carrying this TCR beta chain was seen once. This record comes from a study of blood T cell repertoires in COVID-19. Looking at the study overall: COVID-19 samples, acute and convalescent, were from the United States, Italy and Spain. The cDNA or gDNA used as material had been derived from T cells, B-cell-depleted T cells, or PBMCs.

The CDR3 runs 15 residues. Trimming took off 3 bases at V and 4 bases at J, with 15 bases between the two ends. CDR1 MDHEN and CDR2 SYDVKM come from the germline V gene. Under the authors' procedure: Reference gene primer amplification gave estimated nucleated cell counts. Measured with immunoSEQ multiplex PCR; TCRdb has only the in-frame clones, and not every one. For V, J and clone size, that table is used; D and trimming come from the DNA. The sample lists over 130,000 clones, approximately 80% occurring once. The specimen sequenced was peripheral blood. The source of this sequence is a man between 65 and 85 years old with acute or convalescent COVID-19. The V and J genes are TRBV28 and TRBJ1-2; no clear D. The DNA for the CDR3 is TGTGCCAGCAGTTTCATAGGGAGGCTCCTCTATGGCTACACCTTC. Translation: CASSFIGRLLYGYTF.